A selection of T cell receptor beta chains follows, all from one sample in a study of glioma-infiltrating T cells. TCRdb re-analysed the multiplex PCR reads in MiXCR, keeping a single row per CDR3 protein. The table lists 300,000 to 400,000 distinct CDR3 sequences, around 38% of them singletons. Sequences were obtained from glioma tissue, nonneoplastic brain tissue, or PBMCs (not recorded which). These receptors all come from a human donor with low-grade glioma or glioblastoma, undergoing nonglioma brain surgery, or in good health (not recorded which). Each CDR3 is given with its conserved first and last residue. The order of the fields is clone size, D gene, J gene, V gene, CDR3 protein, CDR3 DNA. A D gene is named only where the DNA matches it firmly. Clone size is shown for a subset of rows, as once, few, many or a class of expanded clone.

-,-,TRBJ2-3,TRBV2,CASSGIVRSTDTQYF,TGTGCCAGCAGTGGTATCGTACGGAGCACAGATACGCAGTATTTT
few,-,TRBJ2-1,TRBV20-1,CSARWGGLRYNEQFF,TGCAGTGCTCGGTGGGGGGGGCTGAGATACAATGAGCAGTTCTTC
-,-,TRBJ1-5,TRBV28,CASSFPTSQGLNQPQHF,TGTGCCAGCAGTTTTCCGACCTCCCAGGGGCTCAATCAGCCCCAGCATTTT
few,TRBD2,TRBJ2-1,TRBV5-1,CASSLAGLAAEQFF,TGCGCCAGCAGCTTGGCCGGACTAGCCGCCGAGCAGTTCTTC
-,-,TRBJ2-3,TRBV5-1,CASSFLGAEYGTDTQYF,TGCGCCAGCAGCTTCCTGGGGGCCGAGTATGGCACAGATACGCAGTATTTT
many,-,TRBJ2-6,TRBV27,CASSLIGFSGANVLTF,TGTGCCAGCAGTTTAATTGGGTTCTCTGGGGCCAACGTCCTGACTTTC
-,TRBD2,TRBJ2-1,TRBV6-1,CASKIGLADSYSEQFF,TGTGCCAGCAAAATAGGACTAGCGGACTCCTACAGTGAGCAGTTCTTC
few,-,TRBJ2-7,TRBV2,CASTEWDEQYF,TGTGCCAGCACCGAGTGGGACGAGCAGTACTTC
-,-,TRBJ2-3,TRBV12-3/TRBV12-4,CASSLTSTSTDTQYF,TGTGCCAGCAGCTTGACTAGTACCAGCACAGATACGCAGTATTTT
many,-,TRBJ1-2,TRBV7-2,CASSFPSGYSYGYTF,TGTGCCAGCAGCTTCCCATCAGGGTACAGCTATGGCTACACCTTC
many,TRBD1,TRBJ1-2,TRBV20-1,CSARRTGGWDNYGYTF,TGCAGTGCTAGAAGGACAGGGGGCTGGGATAACTATGGCTACACCTTC
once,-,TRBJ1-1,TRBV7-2,CASSPPLTDWTNTGAFF,TGTGCCAGCAGCCCCCCTCTTACTGACTGGACTAACACTGGAGCTTTCTTT
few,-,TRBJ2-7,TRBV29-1,CSVSENEYEQYF,TGCAGCGTATCGGAAAATGAATACGAGCAGTACTTC
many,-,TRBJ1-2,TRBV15,CATSVERGFGYTF,TGTGCCACCAGCGTAGAAAGGGGTTTTGGCTACACCTTC
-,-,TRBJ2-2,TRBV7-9,CASSERLDDNAGELFF,TGTGCCAGCAGCGAACGCCTGGACGATAATGCCGGGGAGCTGTTTTTT
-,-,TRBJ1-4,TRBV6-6,CASSLTGTTNERLFF,TGTGCCAGCAGTCTTACAGGGACAACTAATGAAAGACTGTTTTTT
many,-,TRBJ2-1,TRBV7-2,CASTVAREGRNEQFF,TGTGCCAGCACCGTCGCTAGGGAAGGGAGGAATGAGCAGTTCTTC
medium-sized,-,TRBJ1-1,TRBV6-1,CASSGAENTEAFF,TGTGCCAGCAGTGGGGCAGAGAACACTGAAGCTTTCTTT
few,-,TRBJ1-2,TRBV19,CASTPDRLYGYTF,TGTGCCAGTACTCCAGACAGGCTTTATGGCTACACCTTC
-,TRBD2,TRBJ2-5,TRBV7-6,CASRPLAGQETKYF,TGTGCCAGCAGACCTCTAGCGGGTCAAGAGACCAAGTACTTC
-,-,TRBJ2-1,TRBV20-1,CSARDSGSSYNEQFF,TGCAGTGCTAGAGATTCGGGGAGCTCCTACAATGAGCAGTTCTTC
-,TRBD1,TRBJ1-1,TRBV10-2,CAISERGRSTEAFF,TGTGCCATCAGTGAGAGGGGGCGCAGCACTGAAGCTTTCTTT
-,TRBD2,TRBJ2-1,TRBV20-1,CSASLGTSVYEQFF,TGCAGTGCTAGCTTAGGGACTAGCGTCTATGAGCAGTTCTTC
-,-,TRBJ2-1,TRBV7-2,CASSLRTPGREQFF,TGTGCCAGCAGCTTACGGACTCCTGGGAGGGAGCAGTTCTTC
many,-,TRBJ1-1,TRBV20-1,CSASHPRWGGNTEAFF,TGCAGTGCTAGCCACCCAAGATGGGGGGGTAACACTGAAGCTTTCTTT
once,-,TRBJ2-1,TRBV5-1,CASSLTVPSSYNEQFF,TGCGCCAGCAGCTTGACAGTCCCGAGCTCCTACAATGAGCAGTTCTTC
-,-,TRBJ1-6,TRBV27,CASSFRESPLRF,TGTGCCAGCAGTTTCCGGGAGTCACCCCTCCGCTTT
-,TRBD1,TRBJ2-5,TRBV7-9,CASSLDKGQEQETQYF,TGTGCCAGCAGCTTAGATAAAGGACAGGAACAGGAGACCCAGTACTTC
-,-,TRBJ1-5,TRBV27,CASRQQGIYSNQPEHF,TGTGCCAGCCGGCAGCAGGGCATTTATAGCAATCAGCCCGAGCATTTT
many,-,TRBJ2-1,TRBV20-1,CSARVDGGVSYNEQFF,TGCAGTGCTAGAGTAGATGGGGGCGTATCCTACAATGAGCAGTTCTTC
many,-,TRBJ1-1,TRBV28,CASSRRRVGTEAFF,TGTGCCAGCAGCCGCCGGAGGGTTGGAACTGAAGCTTTCTTT
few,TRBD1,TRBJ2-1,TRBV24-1,CATSDLGTGGYNEQFF,TGTGCCACCAGTGATTTAGGGACAGGGGGCTACAATGAGCAGTTCTTC
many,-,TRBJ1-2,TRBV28,CASSLVGGYTF,TGTGCCAGCAGTTTGGTGGGAGGCTACACCTTC
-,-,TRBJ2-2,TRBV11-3,CASSHYTEPGELFF,TGTGCCAGCAGCCATTATACAGAGCCCGGGGAGCTGTTTTTT
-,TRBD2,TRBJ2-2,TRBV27,CVSSLLSSGNTGELFF,TGTGTCAGCAGTTTATTGTCTAGCGGCAACACCGGGGAGCTGTTTTTT
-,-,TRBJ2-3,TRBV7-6,CTSSSTGRTDTQYF,TGTACTAGCAGCTCGACAGGGCGGACAGATACGCAGTATTTT
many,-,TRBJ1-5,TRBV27,CASSFGFRQPQHF,TGTGCCAGCAGTTTTGGGTTCCGACAGCCCCAGCATTTT
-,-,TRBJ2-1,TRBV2,CASAGDFYNEQFF,TGTGCCAGCGCCGGGGACTTTTACAATGAGCAGTTCTTC
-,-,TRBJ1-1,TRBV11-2,CASMPGPYTEAFF,TGTGCCAGCATGCCGGGTCCATACACTGAAGCTTTCTTT
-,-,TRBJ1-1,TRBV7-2,CASSLGGVSETFF,TGTGCCAGCAGCTTAGGCGGGGTATCTGAAACTTTCTTT
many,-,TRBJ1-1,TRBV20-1,CSARGAGDTEAFF,TGCAGTGCTAGAGGTGCCGGGGACACTGAAGCTTTCTTT
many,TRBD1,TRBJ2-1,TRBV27,CASSLGQGYNEQFF,TGTGCCAGCAGTTTGGGACAGGGGTACAATGAGCAGTTCTTC